Each of the 8 T cell receptor beta chains below was sequenced from the same sample in a study of graft-versus-host responses after intestinal transplantation. These receptors lack a known antigen. The table came from immunoSEQ multiplex PCR; TCRdb's copy has only in-frame clones and leaves some out. The repertoire holds 55,000 to 75,000 clones, over 75% seen once, with 0.39% in the top ten. The source was unstimulated CD4+ T cells sorted from spleen or lymph node cells, collected before transplant. The receptors come from a human donor who was the organ donor for an intestinal transplant.

As to this clone: Compared with germline, one end of the junction differs, possibly owing to a read error. The V and J genes are TRBV2 and TRBJ1-5; 9 bases map to TRBD1. CDR1 SNHLY and CDR2 FYNNEI come from the germline V gene. CDR3 length: 17 residues. CDR3 in amino acids: CAGSGIPGQGSNQPQHF. The CDR3 nucleotides read TGTGCCGGCAGTGGGATCCCGGGACAGGGTTCCAATCAGCCCCAGCATTTT.

The chain couples TRBV5-1 to TRBJ2-5; D perhaps matches TRBD2 (7 bases). Per the germline V gene, CDR1 is SGHRS and CDR2 is YFSETQ. The CDR3 loop spans 15 amino acids. V lost 2 bases to trimming and J lost 2 bases, with 13 bases between them. Here the CDR3 DNA reads TGCGCCAGCAGCTTCCGGGGGGCGCGTCAAGAGACCCAGTACTTC. Translation gives CASSFRGARQETQYF.

CDR3 bases: TGTGCCAGCAGTTTATTTAGTACGGGTTCGAGTGGCTACACCTTC. It translates to CASSLFSTGSSGYTF. The chain has TRBV28 and TRBJ1-2; no clear D gene. The V and J ends lost 1 base and 7 bases respectively, with 16 bases between them. CDR1 is MDHEN and CDR2 is SYDVKM in the germline V gene. CDR3 size: 15 residues.

The V and J genes are TRBV18 and TRBJ2-5; D may be TRBD1 (5 bases). CDR3 size: 13 residues. V dropped 2 bases and J dropped 3 bases, with 7 bases sitting between them. Germline CDR1 is KGHSH and CDR2 is LQKENI. CDR3 DNA sequence: TGTGCCAGCTCACCATCCAGGGAAGAGACCCAGTACTTC. Translation: CASSPSREETQYF.

This chain uses TRBV5-1 with TRBJ1-1; 8 positions agree with TRBD1. The CDR3 length is 15 residues. The germline CDR1 and CDR2 sequences are SGHRS and YFSETQ. V lost 0 bases to trimming and J lost 4 bases; unmatched junction nucleotides: 5. DNA for the CDR3: TGCGCCAGCAGCTTGGCCCGGACAGGGCTCACTGAAGCTTTCTTT. Translation gives CASSLARTGLTEAFF.

This clone came up once. In the same sample, other DNA sequences code for this CDR3. This chain uses TRBV5-1 with TRBJ2-3, with D perhaps matching TRBD2 (6 bases). The ends were cut back, 0 bases at V and 2 bases at J, with 13 bases in the middle. The CDR3 sequence is 16 residues long. Germline V gene sequence: CDR1 SGHRS, CDR2 YFSETQ. Here the CDR3 reads CASSLVGGSPTDTQYF. DNA of the CDR3: TGCGCCAGCAGCTTGGTTGGGGGGTCTCCCACAGATACGCAGTATTTT.

The rearrangement links TRBV18 to TRBJ1-1, with 11 bases that match TRBD1. CDR3 length equals 16 residues. The J segment lost 0 bases and the V segment lost 4 bases, leaving 4 bases of the junction unmatched. In germline, CDR1 is KGHSH, CDR2 LQKENI. The DNA for the CDR3 is TGTGCCAGCTCACTGGGACAGGGGGGACTGAACACTGAAGCTTTCTTT. This sequence encodes CASSLGQGGLNTEAFF.

The chain couples TRBV4-1 to TRBJ1-1, with a weak D call TRBD1 (5 bases). Germline assignment: CDR1 MGHRA and CDR2 YSYEKL. V lost 3 bases and J lost 5, with 13 bases in between. This CDR3 has 14 amino acids. The DNA of the CDR3 is TGCGCCAGCAGCCAGGCTCCGGGACTTACTGAAGCTTTCTTT. Translated: CASSQAPGLTEAFF.